What follows is one T cell receptor beta chain and its context. The V and J ends lost 2 bases and 8 bases respectively, with 12 bases between them. Per the germline V gene, CDR1 is SNHLY and CDR2 is FYNNEI. This CDR3 has 13 amino acids. These data are taken from a study of blood T cell repertoires in COVID-19. The assay was immunoSEQ multiplex PCR, and TCRdb's table has in-frame clones only and misses some. The data contain some 74,000 clones, 80% to 90% of them singletons. Sequences were obtained from peripheral blood. The V and J genes are TRBV2 and TRBJ1-2; D ambiguous. The sequence came from a man between 45 and 60 years old with active COVID-19. The CDR3 DNA reads as TGTGCCAGCAGTGAAAGCCCCGTCCTAGGCTACACCTTC. This sequence encodes CASSESPVLGYTF.